The 15 T cell receptor beta chains below come from one sample, sequenced in a study of T cell responses to AZD1222 COVID-19 vaccine. TCRdb keeps only in-frame clones here, not all; method: immunoSEQ multiplex PCR. Seen here are tens of thousands of clones, 88% observed once, and the top ten hold about 5.5%. The material was peripheral blood, obtained on day 0 of MenACWY control vaccination. The receptors stem from an adult in good health.

In its sample, this clone was seen a few times. The chain recombines TRBV29-1 with TRBJ2-1; D is ambiguous. Germline V gene data show CDR1 as SQVTM and CDR2 as ANQGSEA. This CDR3 spans 13 amino acids. V lost 6 bases to trimming and J lost 0 bases, with 9 bases between them. CDR3 sequence (DNA): TGCAGCGTCGACGGCGACTCCTACAATGAGCAGTTCTTC. Its protein is CSVDGDSYNEQFF.

The chain has TRBV11-3 and TRBJ2-1; 10 bases are shared with TRBD1. This CDR3 region has 17 residues. Losses at the gene ends were 0 bases for V and 2 bases for J; bases not matched to a gene: 4. In germline, CDR1 is SGHNT, CDR2 YENEEA. The CDR3 DNA reads TGTGCCAGCAGCTTAGAACGCGGACAGGGGGCCTACAATGAGCAGTTCTTC. Protein sequence: CASSLERGQGAYNEQFF.

The V and J genes are TRBV5-1 and TRBJ2-1, with D unclear. With 2 bases removed from V and 0 bases from J, the gap between germline ends came to 12 bases. The germline V gene encodes CDR1 SGHRS and CDR2 YFSETQ. The CDR3 length is 16 residues. In nucleotides, the CDR3 is TGCGCCAGCAGCTTAACGGGCATGAGCTCCTACAATGAGCAGTTCTTC. Protein: CASSLTGMSSYNEQFF.

This chain links TRBV7-9 with TRBJ1-4, with D tentatively TRBD1 (5 bases). This CDR3 has 16 residues. Germline CDR1 is SEHNR and CDR2 is FQNEAQ (reference sequence). The V gene lost 1 base and the J gene lost 0 bases, with 9 bases spanning the gap. The CDR3 sequence is CASSLGQSATNEKLFF. The CDR3 DNA is TGTGCCAGCAGCTTAGGACAGTCAGCAACTAATGAAAAACTGTTTTTT.

The chain carries TRBV7-2 and TRBJ2-7; D not certain. V was pared by 1 base and J by 1 base, with 11 bases between. Germline V lookup: CDR1 SGHTA, CDR2 FQGNSA. The length of the CDR3 is 15 residues. CDR3 in DNA: TGTGCCAGCAGCTTAGGAATCGAGCCTTCCTACGAGCAGTACTTC. Its protein is CASSLGIEPSYEQYF. The entire variable domain, with the rest obtained from reference TRBV7-2 and TRBJ2-7, is as follows: GAGVSQSPSNKVTEKGKDVELRCDPISGHTALYWYRQSLGQGLEFLIYFQGNSAPDKSGLPSDRFSAERTGGSVSTLTIQRTQQEDSAVYLCASSLGIEPSYEQYFGPGTRLTVT.

The V call is TRBV4-1, the J call TRBJ2-5, with D tentatively TRBD1 (7 bases). Looked up from germline, CDR1 is MGHRA and CDR2 is YSYEKL. This CDR3 has 16 residues. V lost 1 base and J lost 3, with 15 bases in between. CDR3: CASSQAGTRGEETQYF. The CDR3 coding sequence is TGCGCCAGCAGCCAAGCAGGCACCAGGGGGGAAGAGACCCAGTACTTC.

The rearrangement links TRBV19 to TRBJ1-6; the D is unclear. V lost 1 base and J 7 bases, leaving 8 bases between the germline ends. Per germline, CDR1 LNHDA and CDR2 SQIVND (reference sequence). CDR3 length equals 14 residues. The CDR3 reads CASSIASENSPLHF. The CDR3 DNA follows: TGTGCCAGTAGTATAGCCTCTGAGAATTCACCCCTCCACTTT. The full variable domain, its missing parts supplied by reference TRBV19 and TRBJ1-6, is DGGITQSPKYLFRKEGQNVTLSCEQNLNHDAMYWYRQDPGQGLRLIYYSQIVNDFQKGDIAEGYSVSREKKESFPLTVTSAQKNPTAFYLCASSIASENSPLHFGNGTRLTVT.

The chain uses TRBV5-4 and TRBJ1-1; no firm D call. Germline loops: CDR1 SGHNT, CDR2 YYREEE (reference sequence). The CDR3 runs to 15 residues. V was pared by 4 bases and J by 1 base, with 14 bases between. The CDR3 sequence is CASSPSLTENTEAFF. The CDR3 nucleotides are TGTGCCAGCAGCCCGTCTTTAACAGAGAACACTGAAGCTTTCTTT. Full variable domain (missing parts from reference TRBV5-4 and TRBJ1-1): ETGVTQSPTHLIKTRGQQVTLRCSSQSGHNTVSWYQQALGQGPQFIFQYYREEENGRGNFPPRFSGLQFPNYSSELNVNALELDDSALYLCASSPSLTENTEAFFGQGTRLTVV.

J is TRBJ2-1 and V is TRBV12-5, with 9 bases fitting TRBD2. This CDR3 has 17 amino acids. Germline V gene lookup returns CDR1 LGHNT and CDR2 FRNRAP. With V trimmed by 4 bases and J by 7 bases, 14 bases remained unmatched. The CDR3 sequence is CASGWGPKRGDVNEQFF. The CDR3 DNA sequence: TGTGCTAGTGGTTGGGGTCCGAAGCGGGGGGACGTTAATGAGCAGTTCTTC.

The chain employs TRBV19 and TRBJ1-5; the D gene is possibly TRBD1 (5 bases). The CDR3 covers 11 residues. The germline V and J ends were trimmed by 5 bases and 9 bases, with 8 bases remaining between them. The germline CDR1 and CDR2 sequences are LNHDA and SQIVND (reference sequence). Written as DNA, the CDR3 is TGTGCCAGTAGTCAGCAGGGGCCCCAGCATTTT. As protein: CASSQQGPQHF.

V is TRBV6-1 and J is TRBJ1-4; D is unresolved. The germline CDR1 and CDR2 sequences are MNHNS and SASEGT. The V end lost 1 base, the J end lost 0 bases, and 15 bases lay between the germline ends. CDR3 size: 18 residues. The CDR3: CASSEVWRYNSTNEKLFF. DNA of the CDR3: TGTGCCAGCAGTGAAGTTTGGAGATACAACTCAACTAATGAAAAACTGTTTTTT.

J is TRBJ2-1 and V is TRBV7-6; D may be TRBD1 or TRBD2 (6 bases each). The germline V gene has CDR1 SGHVS and CDR2 FNYEAQ. The CDR3 has 16 amino acids. V lost 5 bases, J lost 8 bases, and 22 bases lay in between. CDR3: CASSRRGGRNSDEQFF. CDR3 bases: TGTGCCAGCAGCCGGCGAGGGGGGAGGAATAGCGATGAGCAGTTCTTC.

The rearrangement joins TRBV7-2 to TRBJ2-6; D remains unclear. V was trimmed by 6 bases and J by 1 base, leaving 4 bases between them. The CDR3 has 13 residues. Germline V gene lookup returns CDR1 SGHTA and CDR2 FQGNSA. CDR3 nucleotide sequence: TGTGCCAGCAGGGTTTCTGGGGCCAACGTCCTGACTTTC. It codes for CASRVSGANVLTF.

V gene TRBV3-1 (or the pseudogene TRBV3-2) combines with J gene TRBJ2-5, with TRBD1 as a possible D gene (6 bases). The germline gives CDR1 LGHDT, CDR2 YNNKEL (reference sequence). The V end lost 11 bases, the J end lost 4 bases, and 20 bases lay between the germline ends. The CDR3 contains 14 residues. The CDR3: CAVEQGERGETQYF. The CDR3 DNA follows: TGTGCCGTGGAACAGGGAGAAAGGGGAGAGACCCAGTACTTC.

The V and J genes are TRBV5-6 and TRBJ2-2; D gene uncertain. The germline V gene encodes CDR1 SGHDT and CDR2 YYEEEE. The CDR3 covers 11 residues. Trimming shortened V by 4 bases and J by 6 bases, and 4 bases separated the two germline ends. CDR3 loop: CASSRPGELFF. In DNA form, the CDR3 reads TGTGCCAGCAGCCGACCCGGGGAGCTGTTTTTT.